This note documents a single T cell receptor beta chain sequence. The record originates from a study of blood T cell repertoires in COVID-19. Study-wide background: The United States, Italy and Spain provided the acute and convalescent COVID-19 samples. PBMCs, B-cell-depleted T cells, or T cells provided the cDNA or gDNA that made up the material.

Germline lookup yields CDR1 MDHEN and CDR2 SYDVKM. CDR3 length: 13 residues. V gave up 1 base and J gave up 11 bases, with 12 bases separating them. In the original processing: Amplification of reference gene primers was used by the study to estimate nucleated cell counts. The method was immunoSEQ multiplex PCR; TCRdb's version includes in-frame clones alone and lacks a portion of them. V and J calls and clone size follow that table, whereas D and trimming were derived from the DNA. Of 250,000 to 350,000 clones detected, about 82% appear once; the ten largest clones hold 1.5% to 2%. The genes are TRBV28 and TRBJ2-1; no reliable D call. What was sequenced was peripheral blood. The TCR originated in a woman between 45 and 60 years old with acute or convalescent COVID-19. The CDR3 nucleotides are TGTGCCAGCAGTTTATCGACTGTTAGGAAGCAGTTCTTC. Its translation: CASSLSTVRKQFF.